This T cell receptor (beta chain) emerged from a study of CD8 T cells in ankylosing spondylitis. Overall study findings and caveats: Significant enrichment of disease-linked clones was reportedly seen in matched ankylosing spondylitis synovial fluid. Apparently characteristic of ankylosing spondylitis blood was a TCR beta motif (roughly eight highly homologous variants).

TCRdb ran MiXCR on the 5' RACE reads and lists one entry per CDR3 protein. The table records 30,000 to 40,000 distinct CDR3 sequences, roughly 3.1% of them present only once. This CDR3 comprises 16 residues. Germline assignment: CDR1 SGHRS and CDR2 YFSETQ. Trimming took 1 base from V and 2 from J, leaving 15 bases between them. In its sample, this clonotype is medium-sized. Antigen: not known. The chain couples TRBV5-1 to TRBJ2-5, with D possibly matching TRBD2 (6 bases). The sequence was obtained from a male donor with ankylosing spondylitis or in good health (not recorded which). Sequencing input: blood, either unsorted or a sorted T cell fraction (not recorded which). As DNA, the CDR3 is TGCGCCAGCAGCTTGATAAGGCTAGCGAAACAAGAGACCCAGTACTTC. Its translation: CASSLIRLAKQETQYF.